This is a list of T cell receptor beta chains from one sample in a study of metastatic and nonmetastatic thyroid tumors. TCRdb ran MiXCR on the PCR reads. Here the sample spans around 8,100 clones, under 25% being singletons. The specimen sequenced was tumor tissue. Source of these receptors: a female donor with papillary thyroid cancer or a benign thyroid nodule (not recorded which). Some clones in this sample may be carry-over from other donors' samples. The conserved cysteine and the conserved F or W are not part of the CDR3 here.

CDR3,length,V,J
ASGFLYRGGTEAF,13,TRBV27,TRBJ1-1
ASSFSGGENSPLH,13,TRBV5-1,TRBJ1-6
ASSPSGSSYEQY,12,TRBV19,TRBJ2-7
GSTLAVSEAF,10,TRBV11-2,TRBJ1-1
ASSLGHPGLVAEAF,14,TRBV11-2,TRBJ1-1
ASSYSGGGEQY,11,TRBV6-5,TRBJ2-7
ASSEGTANEQF,11,TRBV5-6,TRBJ2-1
ASSFRSGKGYGEQF,14,TRBV12-3/TRBV12-4,TRBJ2-1
ASSPGTGRTDTQY,13,TRBV28,TRBJ2-3
ASGYGRSYNEQF,12,TRBV6-1,TRBJ2-1
ASRRGLAGEYTQY,13,TRBV6-1,TRBJ2-5
ASRPSGNTIY,10,TRBV6-2/TRBV6-3,TRBJ1-3
ASMRAFSTDTQY,12,TRBV7-8,TRBJ2-3
ASSPGRTSGQPQH,13,TRBV9,TRBJ1-5
ASSGFRSGTGELF,13,TRBV10-1,TRBJ2-2
ASSFQGLLEQF,11,TRBV28,TRBJ2-1
ASSTLGQGYEQY,12,TRBV5-1,TRBJ2-7
ASSAPTGGVNSREAQY,16,TRBV6-1,TRBJ2-5
ATSDLMIGNEQF,12,TRBV24-1,TRBJ2-1
ASSSPVLYPILTQH,14,TRBV6-2/TRBV6-3,TRBJ1-5
ASSHTGGHPY,10,TRBV7-8,TRBJ2-5
ASSVQTGGGETQY,13,TRBV9,TRBJ2-5
ASPLLARGTDTQY,13,TRBV2,TRBJ2-3
ASSQGNSWGPGGSYEQY,17,TRBV4-1,TRBJ2-7
ASSIYETEAF,10,TRBV19,TRBJ1-1
ASRERWGQTGEQY,13,TRBV6-1,TRBJ2-7
ASSEVRWRLNTEAF,14,TRBV6-1,TRBJ1-1
ASSFTGYTGELF,12,TRBV27,TRBJ2-2
ASSMNRRNEQF,11,TRBV19,TRBJ2-1
ASSFGMLTEAF,11,TRBV7-9,TRBJ1-1
ASSLGRAHSPLH,12,TRBV28,TRBJ1-6
ATSAGTGIETQY,12,TRBV24-1,TRBJ2-5
ASSFDRGNYGYS,12,TRBV5-4,TRBJ1-2
ASSPGLAGAGEQY,13,TRBV28,TRBJ2-7
ASSLTGTSGSRLFGEQF,17,TRBV5-1,TRBJ2-1
SVQPASVELF,10,TRBV20-1,TRBJ2-2
ASSPYRGWDTEAF,13,TRBV12-3/TRBV12-4,TRBJ1-1
ASSLRSMNTEAF,12,TRBV12-3/TRBV12-4,TRBJ1-1
ASSPPRDRNTIY,12,TRBV12-3/TRBV12-4,TRBJ1-3
ASSSSTGSNQPQH,13,TRBV11-2,TRBJ1-5
ASSLVGGRYEQY,12,TRBV11-2,TRBJ2-7
ASSMGWTDGYT,11,TRBV19,TRBJ1-2
ASSSSFRLAAPILSPDTQY,19,TRBV11-1,TRBJ2-3
ASSQGLAGGWDTQY,14,TRBV4-2,TRBJ2-3
SATVTSSSYNEQF,13,TRBV20-1,TRBJ2-1
ASISGTSRHGQY,12,TRBV28,TRBJ2-7
ASSLGQGFDEQY,12,TRBV4-2,TRBJ2-7
ASSEPQGQDTQY,12,TRBV25-1,TRBJ2-5
AWSQGGGQQY,10,TRBV30,TRBJ2-7
ASTGNSPLH,9,TRBV2,TRBJ1-6
ASSPRYQETQY,11,TRBV19,TRBJ2-5
ASSADRGGTDTQY,13,TRBV5-1,TRBJ2-3
ATKGGPFSYEQY,12,TRBV6-1,TRBJ2-7
ATSDSTGFSYEQY,13,TRBV24-1,TRBJ2-7
ASSLISGQRYGYT,13,TRBV7-9,TRBJ1-2
ASSSGSTQGWEQY,13,TRBV7-2,TRBJ2-7
SAVGQICEQY,10,TRBV20-1,TRBJ2-7
ASIFWDKSYEQY,12,TRBV5-1,TRBJ2-7
ASSVTWASYNGQF,13,TRBV9,TRBJ2-1
AISESTRGWELF,12,TRBV10-3,TRBJ2-2